This T cell receptor (beta chain) was documented in a study of vaccination and CD4 T cells after COVID-19. This clonotype was observed a single time. What it recognizes is unknown. Treatment described: roughly ten-day PBMC culture with coronavirus spike peptide pools or control peptides (ViraFEST assay). The Oncomine TCR Beta short-read assay was what sequenced the DNA obtained from cultured CD4+ T cells. TCRdb analysed the PCR reads with MiXCR anew, one entry per CDR3 protein. The sample records some 15,000 distinct CDR3 sequences, approximately 60% being singletons. Germline CDR1 and CDR2: DFQATT and SNEGSKA (reference sequence). There are 14 residues in the CDR3. Trimming left V 3 bases short and J 2 bases short, with 14 bases between.

Sequencing input: CD4+ T cells from blood, cultured in vitro. This chain uses TRBV20-1 with TRBJ2-7; no clear D gene. The sequence was collected from a human donor who had recovered from COVID-19. The CDR3: CSASLPRLTYEQYF. For the CDR3, the DNA is TGCAGTGCTAGCTTGCCGCGACTGACCTACGAGCAGTACTTC.